The 14 T cell receptor beta chains in this list originate from one sample, sequenced in a study of blood T cell repertoires in COVID-19. TCRdb's copy holds only in-frame clones and misses some; the assay was immunoSEQ multiplex PCR. This table holds around 160,000 clones, 80% to 90% found once. The specimen was peripheral blood. The receptors were gathered from a woman aged 60-75 years with COVID-19, enrolled during active disease.

The J gene is TRBJ1-1, the V gene TRBV4-2, with 7 positions matching TRBD1. The V gene's germline CDR1 is LGHNA and CDR2 YNFKEQ. This CDR3 region has 16 residues. V lost 4 bases to trimming and J lost 4 bases; unmatched junction nucleotides: 12. CDR3 nucleotide sequence: TGTGCCAGCAGCCCCCTTAGGGACAGCATAGGCACTGAAGCTTTCTTT. Its protein is CASSPLRDSIGTEAFF.

The chain is built from TRBV11-1 and TRBJ1-5, with 8 bases matching TRBD1. CDR1 is SGHAT, CDR2 FQDESV, per germline (reference sequence). CDR3 length equals 15 residues. Trimming cost V 5 bases and J 3 bases; bases outside gene matches: 6. This CDR3 reads CASSLGTGNNQPQHF. The CDR3 coding sequence is TGTGCCAGCAGCCTGGGGACAGGTAACAATCAGCCCCAGCATTTT. Together with reference TRBV11-1 and TRBJ1-5, the CDR3 gives the full variable domain: EAEVAQSPRYKITEKSQAVAFWCDPISGHATLYWYRQILGQGPELLVQFQDESVVDDSQLPKDRFSAERLKGVDSTLKIQPAELGDSAMYLCASSLGTGNNQPQHFGDGTRLSIL.

The chain combines TRBV15 with TRBJ1-5; D may be TRBD1 (6 bases). The V end was cut by 0 bases, the J end by 7 bases, with 16 bases between. Germline V gives CDR1 LNHNV, CDR2 YYDKDF (reference sequence). The CDR3 covers 16 residues. CDR3 coding DNA: TGTGCCACCAGCAGAGAATGGGGGGGGCTAGGGCAGCCCCAGCATTTT. It translates to CATSREWGGLGQPQHF.

The CDR3 is CASSVGKGPVNTEAFF. CDR3 DNA: TGTGCCAGCAGCGTAGGGAAGGGGCCTGTGAACACTGAAGCTTTCTTT. This chain links TRBV9 with TRBJ1-1; TRBD1 might be the D (5 bases). Per germline, CDR1 SGDLS and CDR2 YYNGEE. This CDR3 region has 16 residues. Trimming removed 0 bases from V and 0 bases from J, with 12 bases in between.

This clone is a singleton in its sample. V gene TRBV2 combines with J gene TRBJ1-1, with D perhaps TRBD1 (5 bases). CDR1 and CDR2 from the germline V gene are SNHLY and FYNNEI. Trimming stripped 2 bases from V and 3 bases from J, with 16 bases between. The CDR3 extends over 16 amino acids. Here the CDR3 DNA reads TGTGCCAGCAGTGAAACACGAGGAGGAGGGGACACTGAAGCTTTCTTT. Protein: CASSETRGGGDTEAFF.

CDR3: CASSEFGDRGEVNTEAFF. Written as DNA, the CDR3 is TGTGCCAGCAGTGAATTTGGAGACAGGGGTGAGGTGAACACTGAAGCTTTCTTT. The rearrangement links TRBV6-1 to TRBJ1-1; 8 nucleotides align to TRBD1. This CDR3 region has 18 residues. J gave up 0 bases and V 2 bases, and 11 bases lay outside the gene matches. Germline values: CDR1 MNHNS, CDR2 SASEGT.

In this sample, this clone turned up once. The chain recombines TRBV6-1 with TRBJ1-2; D remains ambiguous. The CDR3 spans 13 residues. The V gene's germline CDR1 is MNHNS and CDR2 SASEGT. The V and J ends lost 3 bases and 13 bases respectively, with 18 bases between them. The CDR3: CASSEILWHTTTF. CDR3 nucleotide sequence: TGTGCCAGCAGTGAGATTTTGTGGCATACTACCACCTTC.

Written as DNA, the CDR3 is TGTGCCAGTAGTTTCGGGGTTACTTATGCTAATGAAAAACTGTTTTTT. This encodes CASSFGVTYANEKLFF. The chain employs TRBV19 and TRBJ1-4; D remains ambiguous. This CDR3 region has 16 residues. CDR1 is LNHDA, CDR2 SQIVND, per germline (reference sequence). Trimming removed 5 bases from V and 3 bases from J, with 16 bases in between.

The chain has TRBV3-1 (or the pseudogene TRBV3-2) and TRBJ2-5; 9 positions agree with TRBD2. Germline CDR1 and CDR2: LGHDT and YNNKEL (reference sequence). The CDR3 contains 15 residues. Germline trimming cut 7 bases from V and 4 bases from J; bases unmatched to any gene: 10. In nucleotides, the CDR3 is TGTGCCAGCACCAGGGCGGGGGGGCCATCAGAGACCCAGTACTTC. It codes for CASTRAGGPSETQYF.

The CDR3 loop reads CASSYLVGSNQPQHF. The CDR3 DNA reads as TGTGCCAGCAGTTACTTAGTCGGGAGCAATCAGCCCCAGCATTTT. This sequence joins TRBV6-2 or TRBV6-3 and TRBJ1-5; D is uncertain. This CDR3 has 15 residues. In germline, CDR1 is MNHEY, CDR2 SVGEGT. V lost 1 base and J 1 base, leaving 8 bases between the germline ends.

The chain employs TRBV5-1 and TRBJ2-1; possible D gene TRBD2, 5 bases. Germline CDR1 is SGHRS and CDR2 is YFSETQ. Trimming removed 2 bases from V and 6 bases from J, with 9 bases in between. The CDR3 has 13 amino acids. The chain's CDR3 is CASSFTSGNEQFF. The DNA of the CDR3 is TGCGCCAGCAGCTTTACTAGTGGCAATGAGCAGTTCTTC.

V gene TRBV4-3 combines with J gene TRBJ2-3; 15 bases agree with TRBD2. With 1 base clipped from V and 6 bases from J, the junction kept 8 bases outside the gene matches. This CDR3 is built from 18 residues. CDR1 and CDR2 from the germline V gene are LGHNA and YSLEER. CDR3 sequence: CASSQGGLAGGRGDTQYF. CDR3 sequence (DNA): TGCGCCAGCAGCCAAGGGGGACTAGCGGGGGGCCGAGGGGATACGCAGTATTTT.

The rearrangement links TRBV7-2 to TRBJ1-6; 8 bases are a match to TRBD1. The J segment lost 10 bases and the V segment lost 5 bases, leaving 4 bases of the junction unmatched. CDR1 and CDR2 from the germline V gene are SGHTA and FQGNSA. The CDR3 extends over 13 amino acids. The CDR3 DNA reads as TGTGCCAGCAGCCCAGACAGGGGCTCACCCCTCCACTTT. Amino acid sequence: CASSPDRGSPLHF.

A few counts support this clone. J is TRBJ2-1 and V is TRBV24-1, with 8 bases that match TRBD2. Germline assignment: CDR1 KGHDR and CDR2 SFDVKD. CDR3 length: 18 residues. Losses at the gene ends were 1 base for V and 0 bases for J; bases not matched to a gene: 7. The CDR3 DNA is TGTGCCACCAGTGATTTTACGACTAGCGTTAACTCCTACAATGAGCAGTTCTTC. Protein product: CATSDFTTSVNSYNEQFF.